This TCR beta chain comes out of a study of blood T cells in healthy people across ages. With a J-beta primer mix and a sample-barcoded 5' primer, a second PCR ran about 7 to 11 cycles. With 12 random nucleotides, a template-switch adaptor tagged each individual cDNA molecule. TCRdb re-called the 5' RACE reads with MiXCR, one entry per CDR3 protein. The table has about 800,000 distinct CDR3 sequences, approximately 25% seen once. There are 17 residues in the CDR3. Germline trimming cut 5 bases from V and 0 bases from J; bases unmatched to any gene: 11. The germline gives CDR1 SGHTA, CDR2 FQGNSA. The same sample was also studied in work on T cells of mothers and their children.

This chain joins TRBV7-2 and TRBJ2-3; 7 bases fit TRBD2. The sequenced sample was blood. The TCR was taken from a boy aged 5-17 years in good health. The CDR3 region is CASSPRGSGASTDTQYF. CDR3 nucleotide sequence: TGTGCCAGCAGCCCAAGAGGGAGCGGGGCAAGCACAGATACGCAGTATTTT.